A selection of T cell receptor beta chains follows, all from one sample in a study of shared clonotypes between healthy human individuals. Profiling relied on immunoSEQ multiplex PCR, and the TCRdb table lists in-frame clones only, not all of them. The sample holds over a million clones, roughly 96% seen once. The sample was naive CD4+ T cells sorted from blood. The receptors shown here come from a man in his thirties or forties in good health. Each CDR3 is given without its conserved first and last residue. The order of the fields is V gene, clone size, D gene, J gene, CDR3 protein. D genes are given only for firm matches. Size is stated for part of the rows, as once, few or many counts, or as a class when the clone is expanded.

v_gene: TRBV7-8
abundance: NA
d_gene: NA
j_gene: TRBJ2-3
CDR3aa: AVQSDSADTQY

v_gene: TRBV5-1
abundance: NA
d_gene: NA
j_gene: TRBJ2-2
CDR3aa: ASSRAGTSNTGELF

v_gene: TRBV23-1
abundance: NA
d_gene: NA
j_gene: TRBJ2-6
CDR3aa: ASSRTARAGRISGANVLT

v_gene: TRBV10-3
abundance: NA
d_gene: NA
j_gene: TRBJ1-5
CDR3aa: AISDGQGGNQPQH

v_gene: TRBV5-6
abundance: NA
d_gene: NA
j_gene: TRBJ1-1
CDR3aa: ASSGLDEKTEAF

v_gene: TRBV7-3
abundance: NA
d_gene: NA
j_gene: TRBJ2-1
CDR3aa: ASSLRGNEQF

v_gene: TRBV7-9
abundance: few
d_gene: NA
j_gene: TRBJ1-5
CDR3aa: ASSLGQANNQPQH

v_gene: TRBV5-1
abundance: NA
d_gene: NA
j_gene: TRBJ2-1
CDR3aa: ASSQQGLGDEQF

v_gene: TRBV25-1
abundance: NA
d_gene: NA
j_gene: TRBJ2-1
CDR3aa: ASSKPGPPEGEQF

v_gene: TRBV18
abundance: NA
d_gene: NA
j_gene: TRBJ1-1
CDR3aa: ASSPYNTEAF

v_gene: TRBV5-8
abundance: NA
d_gene: TRBD2
j_gene: TRBJ2-5
CDR3aa: ASSSGGQY

v_gene: TRBV6-6
abundance: NA
d_gene: TRBD2
j_gene: TRBJ2-5
CDR3aa: ASSYELAGGKETQY

v_gene: TRBV15
abundance: once
d_gene: NA
j_gene: TRBJ2-1
CDR3aa: ATSRAGVSEQF

v_gene: TRBV19
abundance: NA
d_gene: NA
j_gene: TRBJ2-7
CDR3aa: ASSMGQGAGAEQY

v_gene: TRBV28
abundance: NA
d_gene: TRBD1
j_gene: TRBJ2-7
CDR3aa: ASSHTGQGAFNEQY

v_gene: TRBV25-1
abundance: NA
d_gene: TRBD2
j_gene: TRBJ2-1
CDR3aa: ASRPSGSNEQF

v_gene: TRBV6-5
abundance: NA
d_gene: NA
j_gene: TRBJ1-2
CDR3aa: ASSSTGFGYT